Each of the 3 T cell receptor beta chains below was sequenced from the same sample in a study of early T cells in non-severe SARS-CoV-2 infection. TCRdb fed the 5' RACE reads into MiXCR, producing one record per CDR3 protein. This table holds some 91,000 distinct CDR3 sequences, 9.5% to 12% found once. The input for sequencing was whole blood, taken at baseline. These receptors came from an adult who was a healthcare worker with PCR-confirmed SARS-CoV-2 infection or an uninfected control (not recorded which).

This clonotype has only a few counts. This rearrangement joins TRBV7-6 to TRBJ2-7; no reliable D call. Trimming removed 1 base at V and 8 bases at J, with 12 bases between. Germline V gene sequence: CDR1 SGHVS, CDR2 FNYEAQ. This CDR3 is 13 amino acids long. CDR3 protein: CASSLEDDGQQYF. The CDR3 DNA sequence: TGTGCCAGCAGCTTAGAGGATGACGGCCAGCAGTACTTC. The full variable domain, completed using reference TRBV7-6 and TRBJ2-7, is GAGVSQSPRYKVTKRGQDVALRCDPISGHVSLYWYRQALGQGPEFLTYFNYEAQQDKSGLPNDRFSAERPEGSISTLTIQRTEQRDSAMYRCASSLEDDGQQYFGPGTRLTVT.

This rearrangement joins TRBV12-3 or TRBV12-4 to TRBJ2-7; TRBD1 agrees at 10 bases. The CDR3 sequence is 15 residues long. V gave up 6 bases and J gave up 5 bases; unmatched junction bases: 10. CDR3: CASSLARDRGHEQYF. In nucleotides, the CDR3 is TGTGCCAGCAGCCTGGCGAGGGACAGGGGACACGAGCAGTACTTC.

The chain combines TRBV7-9 with TRBJ2-3; D is ambiguous. V was pared by 5 bases and J by 0 bases, with 9 bases between. The CDR3 is made up of 14 amino acids. Germline CDR1 reads SEHNR; CDR2 reads FQNEAQ (reference sequence). For the CDR3, the DNA is TGTGCCAGCAGCCCATCCTCTAGCACAGATACGCAGTATTTT. Protein sequence: CASSPSSSTDTQYF.